This passage covers 8 T cell receptor beta chains from one sample sequenced in a study of PD-L1 blockade in urothelial cancer. The repertoire was sequenced with immunoSEQ multiplex PCR; TCRdb's copy has only in-frame clones and lacks some. The sample includes approximately 51,000 clones, approximately 84% seen only once; the top ten take 16%. Sequenced material: PBMCs, taken around atezolizumab (anti-PD-L1) treatment. These receptors originate from a man in his sixties with urothelial cancer.

The V gene is TRBV18, the J gene TRBJ2-1, with 7 bases identical to TRBD2. The CDR3 has 14 amino acids. CDR1 is KGHSH, CDR2 LQKENI, per germline. Trimming removed 5 bases from V and 3 bases from J; junction bases left unmatched: 4. The CDR3, as DNA: TGTGCCAGCTCAACGACTAGCCTCTACAATGAGCAGTTCTTC. This codes for CASSTTSLYNEQFF.

This chain uses TRBV10-1 with TRBJ2-1, with 8 nucleotides matching TRBD2. Germline V gives CDR1 WNHNN, CDR2 SYGVQD (reference sequence). Unmatched junction bases numbered 4, after V lost 4 bases and J lost 2 bases. There are 15 residues in the CDR3. The CDR3 region is CASSGTAGAYNEQFF. The CDR3 nucleotides are TGCGCCAGCAGTGGGACAGCGGGAGCCTACAATGAGCAGTTCTTC.

V is TRBV28 and J is TRBJ2-7; 12 nucleotides line up with TRBD2. Germline CDR1 reads MDHEN; CDR2 reads SYDVKM. V was clipped by 5 bases and J by 6 bases; unmatched bases: 2. The CDR3 length is 13 residues. The CDR3 DNA follows: TGTGCCAGCAGTCGGACTAGCGGGACCGAGCAGTACTTC. Protein product: CASSRTSGTEQYF.

The chain uses TRBV19 and TRBJ1-2; TRBD1 matches at 7 bases. Germline CDR1 and CDR2: LNHDA and SQIVND (reference sequence). The V segment lost 10 bases and the J segment 2 bases; nucleotides outside the gene matches: 10. CDR3 length: 14 amino acids. CDR3: CATRPRGQNYGYTF. The CDR3 DNA is TGTGCCACACGCCCGAGGGGGCAGAACTATGGCTACACCTTC.

This clone was picked up a small number of times. The chain uses TRBV5-4 and TRBJ1-1, with a weak D call TRBD1 (5 bases). From germline, CDR1 is SGHNT and CDR2 YYREEE (reference sequence). The CDR3 has 15 residues. The V and J ends lost 0 bases and 0 bases respectively, with 9 bases between them. The CDR3: CASSLESGMNTEAFF. The CDR3 DNA follows: TGTGCCAGCAGCTTGGAGTCAGGGATGAACACTGAAGCTTTCTTT.

V usage is TRBV6-6 and J usage is TRBJ1-5; D is uncertain. The V end was cut by 8 bases, the J end by 5 bases, with 16 bases between. Per the germline V gene, CDR1 is MNHNY and CDR2 is SVGAGI (reference sequence). This CDR3 comprises 14 residues. The chain's CDR3 is CASLSEGLHQPQHF. As DNA, the CDR3 is TGTGCCAGCCTCAGCGAAGGTCTCCATCAGCCCCAGCATTTT.

The chain uses TRBV5-1 and TRBJ2-3, with 7 bases lining up with TRBD2. Losses at the gene ends were 2 bases for V and 3 bases for J; bases not matched to a gene: 6. The germline V gene encodes CDR1 SGHRS and CDR2 YFSETQ. The CDR3 runs to 15 residues. The CDR3 DNA follows: TGCGCCAGCAGCTTTGTCGGGGGGAGGACAGATACGCAGTATTTT. Translating gives CASSFVGGRTDTQYF.

This clone was recorded only once. V and J are TRBV28 and TRBJ2-1; D gene unclear. The germline V and J ends were trimmed by 3 bases and 2 bases, with 11 bases remaining between them. This CDR3 region has 15 residues. In germline, CDR1 is MDHEN, CDR2 SYDVKM. CDR3 sequence reads: CASSFGGAPYNEQFF. The DNA of the CDR3 is TGTGCCAGCAGTTTCGGCGGAGCTCCCTACAATGAGCAGTTCTTC.